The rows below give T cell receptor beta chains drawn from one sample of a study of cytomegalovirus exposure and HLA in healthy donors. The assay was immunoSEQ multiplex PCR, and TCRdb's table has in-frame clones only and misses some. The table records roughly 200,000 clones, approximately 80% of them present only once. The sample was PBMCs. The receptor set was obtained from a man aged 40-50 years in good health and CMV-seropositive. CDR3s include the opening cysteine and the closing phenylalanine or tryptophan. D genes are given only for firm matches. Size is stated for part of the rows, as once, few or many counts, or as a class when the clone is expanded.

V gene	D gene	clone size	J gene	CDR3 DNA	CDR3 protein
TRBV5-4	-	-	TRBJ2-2	TGTGCCAGCAGCGAGAAGACAGGGAACACCGGGGAGCTGTTTTTT	CASSEKTGNTGELFF
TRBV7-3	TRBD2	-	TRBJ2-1	TGTGCCAGCAGCCCTGGGACTAGCGGGACGACCCAGCAGTTCTTC	CASSPGTSGTTQQFF
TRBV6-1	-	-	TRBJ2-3	TGTGCCAGCACTACGGGGGGGACAGACACAGATACGCAGTATTTT	CASTTGGTDTDTQYF
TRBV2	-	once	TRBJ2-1	TGTGCCAGCGAGAGCTCCTACAATGAGCAGTTCTTC	CASESSYNEQFF
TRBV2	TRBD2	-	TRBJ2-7	TGTGCCAGCAGCTCACGAGGGGCTAGCGGGGGGCCGGAGTACTTC	CASSSRGASGGPEYF
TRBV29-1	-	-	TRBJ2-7	TGCAGCGTAGCACGGGACATCTCCTACGAGCAGTACTTC	CSVARDISYEQYF
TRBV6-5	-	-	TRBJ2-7	TGTGCCAGCAGCGGGAGACCGTACGAGCAGTACTTC	CASSGRPYEQYF
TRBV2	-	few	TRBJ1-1	TGTGCCAGCAGTACCAGGGAGAACACTGAAGCTTTCTTT	CASSTRENTEAFF
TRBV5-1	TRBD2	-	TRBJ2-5	TGCGCCAGCAGCGGGACCGGGACTAGGTTGGAGACCCAGTACTTC	CASSGTGTRLETQYF
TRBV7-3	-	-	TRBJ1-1	TGTGCCAGCAGCCAAACAGGGTACACTGAAGCTTTCTTT	CASSQTGYTEAFF
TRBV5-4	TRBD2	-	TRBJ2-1	TGTGCCAGCACCCAGGCTGCGGGAGGAGGCTACAATGAGCAGTTCTTC	CASTQAAGGGYNEQFF
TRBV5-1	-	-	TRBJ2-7	TGCGCCAGCAGCTTAAGTACAGGCTCCTACGAGCAGTACTTC	CASSLSTGSYEQYF
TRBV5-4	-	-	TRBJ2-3	TGTGCCAGCAACTTAAACAGGGGCACAGATACGCAGTATTTT	CASNLNRGTDTQYF
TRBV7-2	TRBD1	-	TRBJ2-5	TGTGCCAGCAGCTCATCCGGGACAGGGGGCCGGGAGACCCAGTACTTC	CASSSSGTGGRETQYF
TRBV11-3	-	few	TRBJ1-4	TGTGCCAGCAGCTCCGACGGGGTTCTTGGGGAAAAACTGTTTTTT	CASSSDGVLGEKLFF
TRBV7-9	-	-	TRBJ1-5	TGTGCCAGCAGCTTAGCGGGCAGGGGTGGCAATCAGCCCCAGCATTTT	CASSLAGRGGNQPQHF
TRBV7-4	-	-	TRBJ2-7	TGTGCCAGCAGCTTAGCCCTAGCGCAGTTTTACGAGCAGTACTTC	CASSLALAQFYEQYF
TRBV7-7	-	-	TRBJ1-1	TGTGCCAGCAGCCAAAGCGGGGGAAGGAGCACTGAAGCTTTCTTT	CASSQSGGRSTEAFF
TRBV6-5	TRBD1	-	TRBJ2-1	TGTGCCAGCAGGAATCCGGGACAGGGCAGTAATGAGCAGTTCTTC	CASRNPGQGSNEQFF
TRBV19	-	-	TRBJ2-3	TGTGCCAGTAGTCCGGGGACTAGCACAGATACGCAGTATTTT	CASSPGTSTDTQYF
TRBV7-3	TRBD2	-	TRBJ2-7	TGTGCCAGCAGCCTTAACGCGGGGGAGTGGAACGAGCAGTACTTC	CASSLNAGEWNEQYF
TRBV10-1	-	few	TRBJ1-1	TGCGCCAGCAGGGAACCCTCCGGGAGGCGGAGTAACACTGAAGCTTTCTTT	CASREPSGRRSNTEAFF
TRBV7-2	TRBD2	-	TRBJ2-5	TGTGCCAGCAGGCAACCTAGCGGGAGATGGGAGACCCAGTACTTC	CASRQPSGRWETQYF
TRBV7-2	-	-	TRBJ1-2	TGTGCCAGCAGCTACTCGTCCGGGGATGGCTACACCTTC	CASSYSSGDGYTF
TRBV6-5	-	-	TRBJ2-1	TGTGCCAGCAGTTCATGGAGGGACAATGAGCAGTTCTTC	CASSSWRDNEQFF
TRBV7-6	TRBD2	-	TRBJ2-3	TGTGCCAGCAGCTTACGACTAGCGGGGGGAGTCGGCACAGATACGCAGTATTTT	CASSLRLAGGVGTDTQYF
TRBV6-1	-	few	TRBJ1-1	TGTGCCAGCAGTCGGCTGGCGGGGGGGTCGACTGAAGCTTTCTTT	CASSRLAGGSTEAFF
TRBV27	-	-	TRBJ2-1	TGTGCCAGCAGTTTGGTCAGACAGTACGATGAGCAGTTCTTC	CASSLVRQYDEQFF
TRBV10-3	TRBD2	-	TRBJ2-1	TGTGCCATCAGTGCACGGACTAGCCCCGTCTTCCACAATGAGCAGTTCTTC	CAISARTSPVFHNEQFF
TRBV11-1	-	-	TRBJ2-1	TGTGCCAGCAGCTTATTTCGGGGGGCGGGTGAGCAGTTCTTC	CASSLFRGAGEQFF
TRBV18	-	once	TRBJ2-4	TGTGCCAGCTCACCACCTGCACTAGCCAAAAACATTCAGTACTTC	CASSPPALAKNIQYF
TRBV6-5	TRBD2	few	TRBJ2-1	TGTGCCAGCAGTGCGACTAGCGGGGAAGGGGATGAGCAGTTCTTC	CASSATSGEGDEQFF
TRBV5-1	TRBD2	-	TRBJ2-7	TGCGCCAGCCGGCTAGCGGAGATTTACGAGCAGTACTTC	CASRLAEIYEQYF
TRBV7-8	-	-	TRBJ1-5	TGTGCCAGCAGCTTAGCGGGGGGACCTAATAATCAGCCCCAGCATTTT	CASSLAGGPNNQPQHF
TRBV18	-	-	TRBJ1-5	TGTGCCAGCTCACCCTGGGACAACAATCAGCCCCAGCATTTT	CASSPWDNNQPQHF
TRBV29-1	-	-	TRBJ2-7	TGCAGCGCAACGGACAGCTCCTACGAGCAGTACTTC	CSATDSSYEQYF
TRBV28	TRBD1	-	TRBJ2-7	TGTGCCAGCAGTTCCCCGACAGGGGGTAGATACGAGCAGTACTTC	CASSSPTGGRYEQYF
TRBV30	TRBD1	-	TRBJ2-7	TGTGCCTGGAGCACCGGGACAGGGGCCTACGAGCAGTACTTC	CAWSTGTGAYEQYF
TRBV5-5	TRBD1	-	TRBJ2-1	TGTGCCAGCAGCTCCTGGACAGGCCCGCTGTTCTTC	CASSSWTGPLFF
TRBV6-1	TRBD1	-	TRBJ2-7	TGTGCCAGCAGCCCCCCCGGGACAGGGGCCTACGAGCAGTACTTC	CASSPPGTGAYEQYF
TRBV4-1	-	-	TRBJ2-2	TGCGCCAGCAGCCTACTGGACGGGGTCACCGGGGAGCTGTTTTTT	CASSLLDGVTGELFF
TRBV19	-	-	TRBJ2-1	TGTGCCAGTAGTATATCCTCCGGAGCCCACAATGAGCAGTTCTTC	CASSISSGAHNEQFF
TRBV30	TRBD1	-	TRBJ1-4	TGTGCCCTCGAGACAGGGGCGAATGAAAAACTGTTTTTT	CALETGANEKLFF
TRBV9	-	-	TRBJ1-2	TGTGCCAGCAGCGTCCAGACAGCTCCCCCCCGCGATGGCTACACCTTC	CASSVQTAPPRDGYTF
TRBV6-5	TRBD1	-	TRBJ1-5	TGTGCCAGCAGTTACGGGCAGGGGGCACGACAGCCCCAGCATTTT	CASSYGQGARQPQHF